The clone carrying this T cell receptor beta chain was seen more than once but under ten times. Its antigen is not known. MiXCR, applied by TCRdb to the 5' RACE reads, yields one record per CDR3 protein. The data show 360,000 or so distinct CDR3 sequences, with over 25% seen just once and 13% held by the top ten. This CDR3 region has 17 residues. Trimming removed 0 bases from V and 0 bases from J, with 14 bases in between. CDR1 is MNHEY, CDR2 SVGAGI, per germline. This sample is drawn from a study of T-cell memory formation after mild COVID-19. Study-level background: In these data, TCR clusters were largely donor specific. Study observations and caveats: Within pre-infection memory, some responding clones were found, suggesting cross-reactive memory joined.

Sequencing was performed on PBMCs or a T cell subset sorted from them (not recorded which). The V call is TRBV6-5, the J call TRBJ1-1, with D possibly being TRBD1 (6 bases). This TCR came from an adult woman who had mild COVID-19 (a few samples of this study predate the infection). Cell type and time point are not known. CDR3 nucleotides: TGTGCCAGCAGTTACTCTCGGGGGCATGGGGTGAACACTGAAGCTTTCTTT. This translates into CASSYSRGHGVNTEAFF.